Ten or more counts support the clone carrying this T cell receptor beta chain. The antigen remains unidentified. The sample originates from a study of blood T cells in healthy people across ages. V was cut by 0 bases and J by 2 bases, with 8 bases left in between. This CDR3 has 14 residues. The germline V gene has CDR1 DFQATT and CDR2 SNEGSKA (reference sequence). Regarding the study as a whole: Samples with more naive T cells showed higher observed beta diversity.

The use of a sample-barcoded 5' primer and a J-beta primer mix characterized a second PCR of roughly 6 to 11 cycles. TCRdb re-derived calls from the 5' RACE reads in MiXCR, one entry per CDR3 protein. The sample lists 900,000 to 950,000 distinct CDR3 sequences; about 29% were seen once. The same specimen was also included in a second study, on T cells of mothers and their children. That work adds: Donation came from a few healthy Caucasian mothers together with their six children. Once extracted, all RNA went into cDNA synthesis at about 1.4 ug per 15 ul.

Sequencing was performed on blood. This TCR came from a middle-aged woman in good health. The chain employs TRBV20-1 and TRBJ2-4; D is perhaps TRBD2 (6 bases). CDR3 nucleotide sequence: TGCAGTGCTAGAGATGGGGGGACCAAAAACATTCAGTACTTC. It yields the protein CSARDGGTKNIQYF.